A single T cell receptor (beta chain) is shown here with its context. Trimming removed 6 bases at V and 1 base at J, with 19 bases between. The CDR3 spans 18 residues. The germline gives CDR1 SGHVS, CDR2 FNYEAQ. Genomic DNA came from blood conventional CD4+ T cells gated CD25-low CD127-high. The data originate from a study of regulatory and conventional T cells in RAG deficiency. Data came from immunoSEQ multiplex PCR; TCRdb stores just in-frame clones and leaves some out. The sample lists some 22,000 clones, about 92% occurring once. A further study also used this sample, focusing on regulatory T cells. That source reports: The PCR used 52 TRBV and 13 TRBJ primers. Skewed V and J usage and few unique V-J pairs marked patient repertoires, most in Tregs.

The receptor comes from a human donor in good health. The sequenced material came from CD4+ T cells sorted from blood. The J gene is TRBJ2-6, the V gene TRBV7-6; D possibly matches TRBD1 or TRBD2 (6 bases each). The CDR3 DNA sequence: TGTGCCAGCAGTGCTTGGGGGGCAGGAAGGTCTGGGGCCAACGTCCTGACTTTC. Protein product: CASSAWGAGRSGANVLTF.